Below, 9 T cell receptor beta chains from the same sample are listed, as sequenced in a study of Tregs in tolerant kidney transplant recipients. After 6 to 7 days with irradiated graft donor PBMCs, CFSE-labeled recipient PBMCs were FACS-sorted. Antigens of these TCRs are unknown. The method was immunoSEQ multiplex PCR; TCRdb's version includes in-frame clones alone and lacks a portion of them. The sample spans around 3,000 clones; the ten largest clones claim 6.5% to 9%. The material sequenced was CD8+ T cells from blood cultured with allogeneic cells, taken before the transplant. The receptors originated from a human patient who received a combined kidney and bone marrow transplant.

With respect to this clone: The read finishes 3 residues shy of the CDR3 end, and the germline J gene is used to complete it. This chain uses TRBV7-6 with TRBJ2-7; no firm D call. This CDR3 has 14 residues. V was clipped by 5 bases and J by 1 base, with 12 bases between them. Germline-derived CDR1 and CDR2 are SGHVS and FNYEAQ. The CDR3 spells CASSAGVGSYEQYF. CDR3 bases read: TGTGCCAGCAGCGCCGGTGTAGGGTCCTACGAG.

Comment on this clone: The read stops 3 residues short of the end of the CDR3; the missing end is completed from the germline J gene. V usage is TRBV27 and J usage is TRBJ1-6; 8 bases align to TRBD1. The V and J ends lost 5 bases and 6 bases, in that order; junction bases with no gene match: 12. This CDR3 has 17 amino acids. CDR1 is MNHEY, CDR2 SMNVEV, per germline (reference sequence). The CDR3 protein is CASSILQGEAGNSPLHF. CDR3 DNA, as far as it was read: TGTGCCAGCAGTATCCTACAGGGGGAGGCAGGTAATTCACCC.

Concerning this clone itself: The CDR3 goes on 3 residues after the read ends, and that part is filled in from the germline J gene. This chain links TRBV6-1 with TRBJ2-7; TRBD1 might be the D (5 bases). The CDR3 spans 14 residues. Germline V lookup: CDR1 MNHNS, CDR2 SASEGT. Deletions cut 1 base from V and 1 base from J, with 8 bases between. The CDR3 loop is CASSEGAGSYEQYF. The DNA read from the CDR3 is TGTGCCAGCAGTGAAGGGGCAGGGTCCTACGAG.

In terms of frequency, this clone is large. The CDR3 end lies 3 residues beyond the end of the read and is filled in from the germline J gene. The chain combines TRBV7-8 with TRBJ2-7; D is ambiguous. Trimming stripped 1 base from V and 1 base from J, with 2 bases between. This CDR3 region has 12 residues. CDR1 and CDR2 (germline): SGHVS, FQNEAQ. The part of the CDR3 DNA that was read is TGTGCCAGCAGCTTAGTATCCTACGAG. This gives the protein CASSLVSYE. The full CDR3 reads CASSLVSYEQYF.

CDR3 protein: CASSPRGTYYEQYF. The covered CDR3 bases are TGTGCCAGCAGTCCCCGGGGGACGTACTACGAG. The genes are TRBV28 and TRBJ2-7; tentatively, D is TRBD2 (6 bases). The read ends 3 residues before the CDR3 terminus; that terminus is restored from the germline J gene. Germline lookup yields CDR1 MDHEN and CDR2 SYDVKM. With 5 bases removed from V and 3 bases from J, the gap between germline ends came to 14 bases. The CDR3 spans 14 residues.

In terms of frequency, this clone is large (0.1 to 1%). From the germline J gene comes the end of the CDR3, since the read stops 3 residues before it. The gene calls are TRBV6-1 and TRBJ2-1; 7 bases are shared with TRBD2. Germline trimming cut 3 bases from V and 3 bases from J; bases unmatched to any gene: 2. The CDR3 runs 14 residues. The germline V gene has CDR1 MNHNS and CDR2 SASEGT. CDR3: CASSDRDYYNEQFF. The CDR3 bases that were read are TGTGCCAGCAGTGACCGGGACTACTACAATGAG.

This clone counts as medium-sized by frequency. The read ends 3 residues shy of where the CDR3 ends; the end is completed using the germline J gene. V gene TRBV20-1 combines with J gene TRBJ1-2, with D perhaps TRBD1 (6 bases). In germline, CDR1 is DFQATT, CDR2 SNEGSKA (reference sequence). CDR3 size: 12 residues. The CDR3 reads CSAEYRVGGYTF. The CDR3 bases that were read are TGCAGTGCTGAATACAGGGTTGGGGGC.

Considering frequency, this clone is large. The sequence runs out 3 residues before the end of the CDR3; the remainder is reconstructed from the germline J gene. The chain employs TRBV20-1 and TRBJ2-1; TRBD2 aligns across 14 bases. From germline, CDR1 is DFQATT and CDR2 SNEGSKA (reference sequence). This CDR3 region has 15 residues. Unmatched junction bases numbered 8, after V lost 5 bases and J lost 8 bases. The CDR3 DNA, read in part, is TGCAGTGCTGGAGCGGCGACTAGCGGGAGGGATGAG. Its protein product is CSAGAATSGRDE. The whole CDR3 region reads CSAGAATSGRDEQFF.

According to its frequency, this clone is medium-sized. The CDR3 is cut off 3 residues early in the read; its end comes from the germline J gene. The rearrangement uses TRBV5-6 and TRBJ2-2, with TRBD1 matching 9 bases. The CDR3 consists of 13 residues. Per germline, CDR1 SGHDT and CDR2 YYEEEE. The ends lost 4 bases at V and 9 bases at J; junction bases unmatched: 4. The CDR3 sequence: CASSQQGARELFF. The covered CDR3 bases are TGTGCCAGCAGCCAACAGGGGGCCCGGGAG.